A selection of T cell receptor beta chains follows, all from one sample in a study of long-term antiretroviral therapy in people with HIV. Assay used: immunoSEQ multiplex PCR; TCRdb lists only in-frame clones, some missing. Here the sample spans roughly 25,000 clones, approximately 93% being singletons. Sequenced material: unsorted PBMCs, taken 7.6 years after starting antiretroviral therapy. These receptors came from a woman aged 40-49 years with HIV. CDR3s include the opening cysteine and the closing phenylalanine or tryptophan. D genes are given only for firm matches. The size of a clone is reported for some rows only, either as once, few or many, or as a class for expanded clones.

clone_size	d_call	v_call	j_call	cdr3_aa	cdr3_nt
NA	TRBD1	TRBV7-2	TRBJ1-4	CASRRQGWANEKLFF	TGTGCCAGCAGGCGACAGGGCTGGGCTAATGAAAAACTGTTTTTT
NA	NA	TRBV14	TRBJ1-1	CASSLAETAAPFF	TGTGCCAGCAGCCTGGCGGAGACGGCCGCCCCTTTCTTT
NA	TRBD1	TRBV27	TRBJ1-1	CASSRGRDRMNTEAFF	TGTGCCAGCAGTCGGGGGAGGGACAGGATGAACACTGAAGCTTTCTTT
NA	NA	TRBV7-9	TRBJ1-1	CASSPGPLNTEAFF	TGTGCCAGCAGCCCAGGCCCACTGAACACTGAAGCTTTCTTT
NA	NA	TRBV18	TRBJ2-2	CASSRRALNTGELFF	TGTGCCAGCTCACGAAGGGCCCTTAACACCGGGGAGCTGTTTTTT
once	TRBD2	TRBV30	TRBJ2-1	CAWSSGGGAMFF	TGTGCCTGGAGTTCTGGCGGGGGGGCCATGTTCTTC
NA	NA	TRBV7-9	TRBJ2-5	CASSSQGITYF	TGTGCCAGCAGCTCTCAGGGAATTACGTACTTC
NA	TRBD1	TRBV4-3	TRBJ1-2	CASSQDPRTGVNYGYTF	TGCGCCAGCAGCCAAGATCCACGGACAGGGGTCAACTATGGCTACACCTTC
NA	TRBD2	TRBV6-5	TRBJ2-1	CASRAGTSGYNEQFF	TGTGCCAGCAGAGCTGGGACTAGCGGGTACAATGAGCAGTTCTTC
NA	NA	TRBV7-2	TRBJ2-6	CASSFFGANVLTF	TGTGCCAGCAGCTTTTTTGGGGCCAACGTCCTGACTTTC
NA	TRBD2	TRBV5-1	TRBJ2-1	CASSLGASGGINERFF	TGCGCCAGCAGCTTGGGGGCTAGCGGGGGGATCAATGAGCGGTTCTTC
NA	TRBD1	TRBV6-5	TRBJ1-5	CASSSRTGGIQPQHF	TGTGCCAGCAGTTCCCGGACAGGGGGGATTCAGCCCCAGCATTTT
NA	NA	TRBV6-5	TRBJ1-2	CASSYAADGYGYTF	TGTGCCAGCAGTTACGCCGCGGACGGCTATGGCTACACCTTC
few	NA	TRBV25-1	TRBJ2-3	CASSEGDTQYF	TGTGCCAGCAGTGAAGGAGATACGCAGTATTTT
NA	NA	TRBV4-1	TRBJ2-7	CASSQDPLTGNEQYF	TGCGCCAGCAGCCAAGATCCTTTAACAGGGAACGAGCAGTACTTC
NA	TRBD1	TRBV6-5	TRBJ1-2	CASSLGGTGPVGYTF	TGTGCCAGCAGTCTAGGGGGGACAGGACCTGTTGGCTACACCTTC
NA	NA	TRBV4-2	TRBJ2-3	CASSQDYPGGGPRTDTQYF	TGTGCCAGCAGCCAAGATTACCCTGGCGGGGGCCCTCGCACAGATACGCAGTATTTT
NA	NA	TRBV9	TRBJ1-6	CASSPHQARRGIGSPLHF	TGTGCCAGCAGCCCCCACCAAGCGCGGAGGGGTATCGGTTCACCCCTCCACTTT
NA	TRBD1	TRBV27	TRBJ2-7	CASSLAGTGRREQYF	TGTGCCAGCAGTTTAGCTGGGACAGGACGCCGCGAGCAGTACTTC
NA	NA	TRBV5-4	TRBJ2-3	CASTVSHTDTQYF	TGTGCCAGCACCGTCTCACACACAGATACGCAGTATTTT
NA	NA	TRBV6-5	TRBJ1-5	CASSFAQPGVWPQHF	TGTGCCAGCAGCTTCGCCCAGCCAGGGGTTTGGCCCCAGCATTTT
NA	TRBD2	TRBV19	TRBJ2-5	CASSMASGGAATATQYF	TGTGCCAGTAGTATGGCTAGCGGGGGGGCCGCGACGGCGACCCAGTACTTC
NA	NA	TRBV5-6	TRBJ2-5	CASSQTGGETQYF	TGTGCCAGCAGCCAAACAGGAGGGGAGACCCAGTACTTC
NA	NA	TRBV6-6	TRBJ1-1	CASSIIPANTEAFF	TGTGCCAGCAGCATAATACCCGCCAACACTGAAGCTTTCTTT
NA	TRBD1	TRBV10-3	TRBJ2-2	CAIRVSGTGNTGELFF	TGTGCCATCAGAGTATCCGGGACAGGGAACACCGGGGAGCTGTTTTTT
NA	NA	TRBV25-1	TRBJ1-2	CASSDPGHPNGDYGYTF	TGTGCCAGCAGTGATCCGGGACACCCAAACGGGGACTATGGCTACACCTTC
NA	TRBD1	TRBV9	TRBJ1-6	CASSAQGAGDNSPLHF	TGTGCCAGCAGCGCGCAGGGGGCCGGGGATAATTCACCCCTCCACTTT
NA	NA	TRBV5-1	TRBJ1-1	CASREGENTEAFF	TGCGCCAGCAGAGAGGGGGAAAACACTGAAGCTTTCTTT
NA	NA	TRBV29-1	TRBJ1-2	CSVSYQGIGGYTF	TGCAGCGTTAGCTACCAGGGAATTGGTGGCTACACCTTC
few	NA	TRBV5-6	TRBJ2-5	CASSLASSQTQYF	TGTGCCAGCAGCTTGGCCTCCAGCCAGACCCAGTACTTC
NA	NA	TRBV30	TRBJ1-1	CAWSAGPSGFF	TGTGCCTGGAGTGCGGGACCCTCCGGATTCTTT
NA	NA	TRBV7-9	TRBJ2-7	CASSPLRTTVFYEQYF	TGTGCCAGCAGCCCCCTCCGGACAACCGTTTTCTACGAGCAGTACTTC
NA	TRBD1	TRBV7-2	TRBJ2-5	CASSLRDRGQETQYF	TGTGCCAGCAGCTTACGGGACAGGGGGCAAGAGACCCAGTACTTC